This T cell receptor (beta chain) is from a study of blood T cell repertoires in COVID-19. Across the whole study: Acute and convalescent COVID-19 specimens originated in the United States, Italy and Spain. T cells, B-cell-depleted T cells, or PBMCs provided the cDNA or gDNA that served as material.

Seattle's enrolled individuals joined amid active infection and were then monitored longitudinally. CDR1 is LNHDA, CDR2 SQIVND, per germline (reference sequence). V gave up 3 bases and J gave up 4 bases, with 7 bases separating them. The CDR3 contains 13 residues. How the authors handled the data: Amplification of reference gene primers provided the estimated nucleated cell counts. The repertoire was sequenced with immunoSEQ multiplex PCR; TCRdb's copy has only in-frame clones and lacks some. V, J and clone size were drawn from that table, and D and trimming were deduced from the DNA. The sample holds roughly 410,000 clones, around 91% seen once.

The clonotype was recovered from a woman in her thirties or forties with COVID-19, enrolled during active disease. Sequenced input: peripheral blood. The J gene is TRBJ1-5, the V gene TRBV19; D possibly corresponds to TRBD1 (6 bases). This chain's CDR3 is CASSMDSNQPQHF. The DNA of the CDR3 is TGTGCCAGTAGTATGGACAGTAATCAGCCCCAGCATTTT.